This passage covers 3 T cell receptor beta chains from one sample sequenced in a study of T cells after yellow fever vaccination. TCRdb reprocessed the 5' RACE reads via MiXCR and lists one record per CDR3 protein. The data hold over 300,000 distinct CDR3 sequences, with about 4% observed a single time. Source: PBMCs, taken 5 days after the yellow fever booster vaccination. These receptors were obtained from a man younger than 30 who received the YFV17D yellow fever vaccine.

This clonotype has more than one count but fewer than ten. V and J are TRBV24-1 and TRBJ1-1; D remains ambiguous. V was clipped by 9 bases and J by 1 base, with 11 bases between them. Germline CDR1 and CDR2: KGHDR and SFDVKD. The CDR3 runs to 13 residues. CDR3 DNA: TGTGCCACCGGAGGACGGGAGAACACTGAAGCTTTCTTT. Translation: CATGGRENTEAFF.

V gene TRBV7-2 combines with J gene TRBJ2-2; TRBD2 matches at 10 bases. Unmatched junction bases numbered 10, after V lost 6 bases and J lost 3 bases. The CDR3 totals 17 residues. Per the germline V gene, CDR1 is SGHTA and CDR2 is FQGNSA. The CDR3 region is CASRRTSGTSYTGELFF. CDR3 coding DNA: TGTGCCAGCAGGAGGACTAGCGGAACCTCCTACACCGGGGAGCTGTTTTTT.

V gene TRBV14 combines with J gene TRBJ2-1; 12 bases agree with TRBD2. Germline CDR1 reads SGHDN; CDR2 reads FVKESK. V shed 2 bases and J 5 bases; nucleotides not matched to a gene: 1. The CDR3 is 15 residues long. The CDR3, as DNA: TGTGCCAGCAGCCAACTAGCGGGGGGGAACAATGAGCAGTTCTTC. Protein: CASSQLAGGNNEQFF.